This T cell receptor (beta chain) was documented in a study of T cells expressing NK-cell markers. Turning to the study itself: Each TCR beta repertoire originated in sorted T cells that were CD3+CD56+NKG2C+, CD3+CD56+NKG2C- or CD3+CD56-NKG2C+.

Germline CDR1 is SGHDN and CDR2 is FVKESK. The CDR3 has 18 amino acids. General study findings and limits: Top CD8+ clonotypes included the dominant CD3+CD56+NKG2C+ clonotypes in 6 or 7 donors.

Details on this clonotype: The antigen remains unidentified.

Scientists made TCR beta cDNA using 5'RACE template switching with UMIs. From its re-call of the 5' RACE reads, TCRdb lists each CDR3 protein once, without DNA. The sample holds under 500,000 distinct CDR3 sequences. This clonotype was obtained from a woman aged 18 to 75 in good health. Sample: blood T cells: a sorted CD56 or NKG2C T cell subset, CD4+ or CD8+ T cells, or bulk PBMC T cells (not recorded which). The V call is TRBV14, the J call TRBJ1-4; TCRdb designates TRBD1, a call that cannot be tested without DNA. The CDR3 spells CASSQKLDSLATNEKLFF.